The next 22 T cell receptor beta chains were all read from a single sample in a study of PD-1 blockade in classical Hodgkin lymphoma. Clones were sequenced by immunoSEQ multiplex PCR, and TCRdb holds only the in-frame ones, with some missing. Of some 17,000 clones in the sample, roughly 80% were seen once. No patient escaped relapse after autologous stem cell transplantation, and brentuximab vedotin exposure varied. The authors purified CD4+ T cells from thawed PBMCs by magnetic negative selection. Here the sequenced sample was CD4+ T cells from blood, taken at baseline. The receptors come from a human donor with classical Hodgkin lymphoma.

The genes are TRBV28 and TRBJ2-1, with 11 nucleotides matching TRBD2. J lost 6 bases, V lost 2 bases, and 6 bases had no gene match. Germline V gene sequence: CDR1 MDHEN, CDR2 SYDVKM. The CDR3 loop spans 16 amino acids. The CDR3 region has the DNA TGTGCCAGCAGTTTACTAGCGGGAGGCGTATTCAATGAGCAGTTCTTC. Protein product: CASSLLAGGVFNEQFF.

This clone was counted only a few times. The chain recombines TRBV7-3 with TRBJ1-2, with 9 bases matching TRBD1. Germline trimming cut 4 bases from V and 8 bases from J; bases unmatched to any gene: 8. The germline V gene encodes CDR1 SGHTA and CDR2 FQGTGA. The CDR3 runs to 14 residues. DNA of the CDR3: TGTGCCAGCAGCTGGACAGGGGCAAGCGGAGGCTACACCTTC. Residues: CASSWTGASGGYTF.

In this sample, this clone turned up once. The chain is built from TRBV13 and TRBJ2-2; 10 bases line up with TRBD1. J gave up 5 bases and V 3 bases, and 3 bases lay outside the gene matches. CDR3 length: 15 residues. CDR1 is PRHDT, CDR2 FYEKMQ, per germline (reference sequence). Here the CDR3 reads CASSFDRGQTGELFF. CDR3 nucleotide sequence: TGTGCCAGCAGCTTTGACAGGGGGCAAACCGGGGAGCTGTTTTTT.

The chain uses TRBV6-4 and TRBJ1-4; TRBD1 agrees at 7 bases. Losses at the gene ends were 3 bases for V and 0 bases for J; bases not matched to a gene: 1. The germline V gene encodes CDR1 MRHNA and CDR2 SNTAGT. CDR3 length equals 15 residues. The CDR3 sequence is CASSETGATNEKLFF. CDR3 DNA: TGTGCCAGCAGTGAAACAGGGGCAACTAATGAAAAACTGTTTTTT.

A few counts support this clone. As DNA, the CDR3 is TGTGCCAGCAGTTCCCCGGACAGATTCTATGGCTACACCTTC. Amino acids: CASSSPDRFYGYTF. This chain connects TRBV28 to TRBJ1-2; possible D gene TRBD1, 6 bases. Germline V gene data show CDR1 as MDHEN and CDR2 as SYDVKM. The CDR3 is made up of 14 amino acids. Trimming stripped 4 bases from V and 4 bases from J, with 13 bases between.

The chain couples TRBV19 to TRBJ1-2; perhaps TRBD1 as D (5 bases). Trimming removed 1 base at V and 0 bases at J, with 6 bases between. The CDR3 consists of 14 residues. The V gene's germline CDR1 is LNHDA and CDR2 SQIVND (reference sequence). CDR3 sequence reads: CASSIAGANYGYTF. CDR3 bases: TGTGCCAGTAGTATAGCGGGGGCTAACTATGGCTACACCTTC.

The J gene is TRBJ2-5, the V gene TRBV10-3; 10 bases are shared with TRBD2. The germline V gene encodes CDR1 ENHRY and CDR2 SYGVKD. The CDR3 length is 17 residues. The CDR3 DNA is TGTGCATACATCGAAAGGGGGAGCGGGGGGGCATTGGGGACCCAGTACTTC. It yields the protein CAYIERGSGGALGTQYF.

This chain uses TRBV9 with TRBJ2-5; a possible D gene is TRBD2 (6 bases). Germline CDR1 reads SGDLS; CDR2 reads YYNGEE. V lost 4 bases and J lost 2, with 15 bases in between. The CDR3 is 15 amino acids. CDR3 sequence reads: CASSLFPEGQETQYF. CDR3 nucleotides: TGTGCCAGCAGCCTATTCCCGGAGGGGCAAGAGACCCAGTACTTC.

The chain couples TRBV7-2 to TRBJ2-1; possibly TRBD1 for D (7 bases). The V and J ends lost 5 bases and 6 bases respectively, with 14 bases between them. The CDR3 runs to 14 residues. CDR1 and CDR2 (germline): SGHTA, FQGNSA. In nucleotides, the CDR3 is TGTGCCAGCAGCCAAAACAGGGGAGGCAATGAGCAGTTCTTC. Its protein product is CASSQNRGGNEQFF. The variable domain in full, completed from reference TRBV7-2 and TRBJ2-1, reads GAGVSQSPSNKVTEKGKDVELRCDPISGHTALYWYRQSLGQGLEFLIYFQGNSAPDKSGLPSDRFSAERTGGSVSTLTIQRTQQEDSAVYLCASSQNRGGNEQFFGPGTRLTVL.

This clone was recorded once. Here the CDR3 DNA reads TGTGCCATCCGGGTGGTCAGGGGCAATGAGCAGTTCTTC. This codes for CAIRVVRGNEQFF. V usage is TRBV10-3 and J usage is TRBJ2-1; D possibly corresponds to TRBD1 (6 bases). The V gene's germline CDR1 is ENHRY and CDR2 SYGVKD. The ends were cut back, 8 bases at V and 6 bases at J, with 14 bases in the middle. The CDR3 contains 13 residues.

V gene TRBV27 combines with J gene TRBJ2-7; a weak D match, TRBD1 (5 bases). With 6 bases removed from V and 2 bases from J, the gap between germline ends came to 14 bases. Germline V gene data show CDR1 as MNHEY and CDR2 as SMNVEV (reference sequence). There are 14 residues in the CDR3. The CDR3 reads CASRPQGSAYEQYF. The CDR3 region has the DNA TGTGCCAGCAGACCCCAGGGTAGTGCCTACGAGCAGTACTTC.

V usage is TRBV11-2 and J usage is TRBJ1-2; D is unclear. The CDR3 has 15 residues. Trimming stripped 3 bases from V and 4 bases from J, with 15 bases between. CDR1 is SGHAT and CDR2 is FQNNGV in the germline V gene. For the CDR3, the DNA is TGTGCCAGCAGCTTGAGCGGCGGTTGGAGCTATGGCTACACCTTC. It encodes CASSLSGGWSYGYTF.

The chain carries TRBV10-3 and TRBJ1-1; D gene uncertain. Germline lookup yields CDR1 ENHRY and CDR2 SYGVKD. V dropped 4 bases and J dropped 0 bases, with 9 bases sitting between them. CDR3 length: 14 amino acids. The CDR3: CAISVAAVNTEAFF. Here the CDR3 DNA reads TGTGCCATCAGTGTGGCAGCCGTGAACACTGAAGCTTTCTTT.

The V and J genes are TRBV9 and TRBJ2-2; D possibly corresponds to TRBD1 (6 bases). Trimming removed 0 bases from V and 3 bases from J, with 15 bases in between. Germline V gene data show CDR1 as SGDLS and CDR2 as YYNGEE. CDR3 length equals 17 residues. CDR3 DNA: TGTGCCAGCAGCGTAGACCCTGGGGGCTGGGACACCGGGGAGCTGTTTTTT. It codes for CASSVDPGGWDTGELFF. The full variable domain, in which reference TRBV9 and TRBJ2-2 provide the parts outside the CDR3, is DSGVTQTPKHLITATGQRVTLRCSPRSGDLSVYWYQQSLDQGLQFLIQYYNGEERAKGNILERFSAQQFPDLHSELNLSSLELGDSALYFCASSVDPGGWDTGELFFGEGSRLTVL.

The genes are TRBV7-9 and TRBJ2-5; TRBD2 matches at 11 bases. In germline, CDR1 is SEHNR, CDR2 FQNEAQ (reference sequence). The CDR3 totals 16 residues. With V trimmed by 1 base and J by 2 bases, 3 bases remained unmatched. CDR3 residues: CASSLGLAGGQETQYF. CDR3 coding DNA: TGTGCCAGCAGCTTAGGGCTAGCGGGGGGTCAAGAGACCCAGTACTTC.

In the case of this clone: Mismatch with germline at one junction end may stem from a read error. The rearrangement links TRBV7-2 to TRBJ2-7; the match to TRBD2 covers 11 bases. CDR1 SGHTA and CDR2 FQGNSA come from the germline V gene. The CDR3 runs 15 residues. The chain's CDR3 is CASSLAGGPLYEQYF. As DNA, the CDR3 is TGTGCCAGCAGCCTAGCGGGAGGCCCGCTCTACGAGCAGTACTTC.

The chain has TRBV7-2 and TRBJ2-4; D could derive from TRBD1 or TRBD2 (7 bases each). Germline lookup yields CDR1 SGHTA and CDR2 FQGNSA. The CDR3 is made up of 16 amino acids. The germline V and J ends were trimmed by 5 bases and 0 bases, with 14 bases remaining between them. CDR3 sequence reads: CASSPQGGLAKNIQYF. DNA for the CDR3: TGTGCCAGCAGCCCCCAGGGGGGGTTAGCCAAAAACATTCAGTACTTC.

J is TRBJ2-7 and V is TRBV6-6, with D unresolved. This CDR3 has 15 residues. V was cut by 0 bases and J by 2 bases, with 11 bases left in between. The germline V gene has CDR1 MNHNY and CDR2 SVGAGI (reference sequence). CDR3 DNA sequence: TGTGCCAGCAGTTACTCGACTTATTCCACCTACGAGCAGTACTTC. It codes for CASSYSTYSTYEQYF.

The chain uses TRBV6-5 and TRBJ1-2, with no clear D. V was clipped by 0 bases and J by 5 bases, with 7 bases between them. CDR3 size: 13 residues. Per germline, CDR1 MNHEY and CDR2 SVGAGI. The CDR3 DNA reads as TGTGCCAGCAGTTACTCAGTTACGTATGGCTACACCTTC. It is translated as CASSYSVTYGYTF.

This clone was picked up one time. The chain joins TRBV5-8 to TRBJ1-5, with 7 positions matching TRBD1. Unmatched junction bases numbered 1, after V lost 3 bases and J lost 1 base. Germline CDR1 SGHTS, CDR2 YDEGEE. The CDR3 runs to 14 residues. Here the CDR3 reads CASSSQGSNQPQHF. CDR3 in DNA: TGTGCCAGCAGCTCACAGGGGAGCAATCAGCCCCAGCATTTT. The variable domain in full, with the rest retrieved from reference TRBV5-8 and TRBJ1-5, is EAGVTQSPTHLIKTRGQQATLRCSPISGHTSVYWYQQALGLGLQFLLWYDEGEERNRGNFPPRFSGRQFPNYSSELNVNALELEDSALYLCASSSQGSNQPQHFGDGTRLSIL.

The CDR3 bases are TGTGCCAGCAGTTTAGGGGACAGGGCGAACACTGAAGCTTTCTTT. Protein sequence: CASSLGDRANTEAFF. This rearrangement joins TRBV28 to TRBJ1-1, with 9 bases that match TRBD1. The germline V gene encodes CDR1 MDHEN and CDR2 SYDVKM. This CDR3 has 15 amino acids. J gave up 1 base and V 2 bases, and 2 bases lay outside the gene matches.

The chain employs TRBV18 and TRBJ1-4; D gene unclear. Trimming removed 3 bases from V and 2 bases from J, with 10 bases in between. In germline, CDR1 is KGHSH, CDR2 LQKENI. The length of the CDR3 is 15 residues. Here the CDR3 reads CASSPEGATNEKLFF. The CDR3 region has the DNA TGTGCCAGCTCACCCGAGGGTGCCACTAATGAAAAACTGTTTTTT. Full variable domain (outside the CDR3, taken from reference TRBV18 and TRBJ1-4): NAGVMQNPRHLVRRRGQEARLRCSPMKGHSHVYWYRQLPEEGLKFMVYLQKENIIDESGMPKERFSAEFPKEGPSILRIQQVVRGDSAAYFCASSPEGATNEKLFFGSGTQLSVL.